This record covers a single TCR beta chain. The source of the sample is a study of early T cells in non-severe SARS-CoV-2 infection. TCRdb reanalysed the 5' RACE reads using MiXCR and keeps one entry per CDR3 protein. The sample consists of roughly 100,000 distinct CDR3 sequences, about 14% of them appearing once. This CDR3 contains 13 residues. The germline gives CDR1 SQVTM, CDR2 ANQGSEA. V lost 4 bases and J lost 0, with 8 bases in between. J is TRBJ2-3 and V is TRBV29-1; D is possibly TRBD1 (5 bases). The sample consisted of whole blood. This receptor was obtained from an adult who was a healthcare worker with PCR-confirmed SARS-CoV-2 infection or an uninfected control (not recorded which). The CDR3 region has the DNA TGCAGCGTTGTCAGGGCGAGCACAGATACGCAGTATTTT. Translating gives CSVVRASTDTQYF.